This T cell receptor beta chain was found in a study of blood T cell repertoires in COVID-19. Study overall: Researchers got acute and convalescent COVID-19 samples from the United States, Italy and Spain. T cells, B-cell-depleted T cells, or PBMCs provided the cDNA or gDNA that served as material.

Original handling: Amplifying reference gene primers gave estimates of nucleated cell counts. Using immunoSEQ multiplex PCR, the repertoire was profiled, and TCRdb retains in-frame clones only, with some absent. V and J calls and clone size follow that table, whereas D and trimming were derived from the DNA. The sample carries 25,000 to 30,000 clones, 65% to 90% recorded once. The CDR3 is 15 residues long. The source material was peripheral blood. This sequence originates from a human donor in a cohort sampled during active COVID-19. The J gene is TRBJ2-7, the V gene TRBV21-1; no check of the table's D call, TRBD2, against the DNA was made. TRBV21-1 is a listed pseudogene. The CDR3 loop is CASSKEVSGGYEQYF. CDR3 bases: TGTGCCAGCAGCAAAGAAGTTAGCGGGGGGTACGAGCAGTACTTC.